This entry features one T cell receptor (beta chain) sequence. Its specificity is unknown. This sample was included in a study of vaccination and CD4 T cells after COVID-19. Study-level information: Convalescent donors were composed of six males and four females, of whom two were Hispanic. Study-level results: Spike mono-reactivity held for 304 of 307 vaccine-specific clones in convalescent patients. For SARS-CoV-2-reactive clonotypes, the median went from about 22 to 38, a nonsignificant increase.

Treatment: approximately 10-day PBMC culture with coronavirus spike peptide pools or control peptides (ViraFEST assay). Sequencing of DNA taken from cultured CD4+ T cells relied on the Oncomine TCR Beta short-read assay. TCRdb passed the PCR reads through MiXCR, listing each CDR3 protein once. The sample contains roughly 15,000 distinct CDR3 sequences, 59% of which appear only once. Per germline, CDR1 MNHEY and CDR2 SVGAGI. The CDR3 runs 18 residues. V gave up 0 bases and J gave up 0 bases; unmatched junction bases: 11. This specimen consisted of CD4+ T cells from blood, cultured in vitro, obtained after SARS-CoV-2 vaccination. The V gene is TRBV6-5, the J gene TRBJ2-7; 7 bases map to TRBD2. This clonotype originated in a human donor who had recovered from COVID-19. In nucleotides, the CDR3 is TGTGCCAGCAGTTACTCGGCGGGGAGCGGGATCAGCTCCTACGAGCAGTACTTC. Its protein is CASSYSAGSGISSYEQYF.